Below are 23 T cell receptor beta chains sequenced from a single sample in a study of blood T cell repertoires in COVID-19. Repertoires were generated with immunoSEQ multiplex PCR, while TCRdb's copy carries only in-frame clones and drops some. The table records some 300,000 clones, more than 80% of them present only once. Input material: peripheral blood. All receptors come from a woman aged 50 to 65 with COVID-19, enrolled during active disease.

This clone has more than one count but fewer than ten. The gene calls are TRBV7-8 and TRBJ1-2, with TRBD1 matching over 7 bases. Germline CDR1 is SGHVS and CDR2 is FQNEAQ. This CDR3 spans 15 amino acids. V shed 1 base, J shed 8 bases, and the junction held 10 bases outside the gene matches. CDR3 residues: CASSLDRGLQGGYTF. The DNA for the CDR3 is TGTGCCAGCAGCTTAGACAGGGGACTCCAGGGGGGCTACACCTTC. The variable domain in full, completed from reference TRBV7-8 and TRBJ1-2, reads GAGVSQSPRYKVAKRGQDVALRCDPISGHVSLFWYQQALGQGPEFLTYFQNEAQLDKSGLPSDRFFAERPEGSVSTLKIQRTQQEDSAVYLCASSLDRGLQGGYTFGSGTRLTVV.

This chain links TRBV7-3 with TRBJ2-5; TRBD2 agrees at 14 bases. The CDR3 sequence is 15 residues long. The V gene's germline CDR1 is SGHTA and CDR2 FQGTGA. J gave up 5 bases and V 2 bases, and 1 base lay outside the gene matches. The DNA for the CDR3 is TGTGCCAGCAGCTTAGGGACTAGCGGGAGCGAGACCCAGTACTTC. Translation gives CASSLGTSGSETQYF.

This chain uses TRBV18 with TRBJ1-1; TRBD1 agrees at 8 bases. CDR3 length: 14 residues. Germline V gene data show CDR1 as KGHSH and CDR2 as LQKENI. With 2 bases clipped from V and 5 bases from J, the junction kept 4 bases outside the gene matches. In nucleotides, the CDR3 is TGTGCCAGCTCACCAGGGACAGGCGAGACTGAAGCTTTCTTT. This gives the protein CASSPGTGETEAFF.

The chain employs TRBV30 and TRBJ1-4; 7 bases align to TRBD1. J lost 8 bases, V lost 1 base, and 7 bases had no gene match. The CDR3 consists of 14 residues. Germline V gene lookup returns CDR1 GTSNPN and CDR2 SVGIG (reference sequence). The CDR3, as DNA: TGTGCCTGGAGTGAAGGCAGGGGGGTCGAAAAACTGTTTTTT. Amino acid sequence: CAWSEGRGVEKLFF.

The J gene is TRBJ2-1, the V gene TRBV14; TRBD1 matches 7 bases. Germline CDR1 is SGHDN and CDR2 is FVKESK. The CDR3 contains 15 residues. V lost 2 bases to trimming and J lost 7 bases; unmatched junction nucleotides: 8. The CDR3 coding sequence is TGTGCCAGCAGCCAACTAACAGGGGTGAGGAATGAGCAGTTCTTC. It codes for CASSQLTGVRNEQFF.

This chain connects TRBV11-3 to TRBJ1-1; D unresolved. With 2 bases removed from V and 6 bases from J, the gap between germline ends came to 4 bases. This CDR3 spans 11 amino acids. CDR1 SGHNT and CDR2 YENEEA come from the germline V gene. The CDR3 DNA follows: TGTGCCAGCAGCTTACAGGCTGAAGCTTTCTTT. Translating it yields CASSLQAEAFF. Filled out from reference TRBV11-3 and TRBJ1-1, the complete variable domain reads EAGVVQSPRYKIIEKKQPVAFWCNPISGHNTLYWYLQNLGQGPELLIRYENEEAVDDSQLPKDRFSAERLKGVDSTLKIQPAELGDSAVYLCASSLQAEAFFGQGTRLTVV.

The chain uses TRBV19 and TRBJ2-2, with a tentative D call TRBD1 (5 bases). The germline gives CDR1 LNHDA, CDR2 SQIVND (reference sequence). The CDR3 loop spans 14 amino acids. V was cut by 6 bases and J by 7 bases, with 15 bases left in between. The CDR3 nucleotides read TGTGCCAGTAGGGGGCCTTCCCGAGACGGGGAGCTGTTTTTT. This sequence encodes CASRGPSRDGELFF.

This sequence joins TRBV7-2 and TRBJ1-6; possible D gene TRBD1, 6 bases. The CDR3 runs to 15 residues. Germline V gives CDR1 SGHTA, CDR2 FQGNSA. V lost 2 bases and J 5 bases, leaving 10 bases between the germline ends. In nucleotides, the CDR3 is TGTGCCAGCAGCTTACAGGGGCAGAATAATTCACCCCTCCACTTT. It specifies CASSLQGQNNSPLHF.

The V call is TRBV6-1, the J call TRBJ2-1; TRBD2 matches 13 bases. Germline trimming cut 3 bases from V and 2 bases from J; bases unmatched to any gene: 4. This CDR3 is 17 amino acids long. CDR1 is MNHNS and CDR2 is SASEGT in the germline V gene. The CDR3 here is CASSDPGTSGTYNEQFF. The DNA of the CDR3 is TGTGCCAGCAGTGACCCTGGGACTAGCGGGACCTACAATGAGCAGTTCTTC.

The chain links TRBV25-1 to TRBJ1-3, with D tentatively TRBD1 (5 bases). Germline lookup yields CDR1 MGHDK and CDR2 SYGVNS. The CDR3 consists of 15 residues. Trimming removed 1 base at V and 0 bases at J, with 7 bases between. CDR3 DNA: TGTGCCAGCAGTGAATCAGGGTCCTCTGGAAACACCATATATTTT. Amino acid sequence: CASSESGSSGNTIYF.

The rearrangement joins TRBV11-2 to TRBJ2-5; 7 bases fit TRBD2. Germline V gene lookup returns CDR1 SGHAT and CDR2 FQNNGV. This CDR3 is 14 amino acids long. The ends lost 0 bases at V and 5 bases at J; junction bases unmatched: 3. The CDR3 nucleotides are TGTGCCAGCAGCTTAGAGACTAGCTGGGAGACCCAGTACTTC. Its protein product is CASSLETSWETQYF.

The chain links TRBV30 to TRBJ1-1; 8 bases line up with TRBD1. Looked up from germline, CDR1 is GTSNPN and CDR2 is SVGIG (reference sequence). The CDR3 is 13 residues long. V trimming: 5 bases; J trimming: 8 bases; junction bases outside the gene matches: 10. This CDR3 is CAWAPTRQGEAFF. In DNA, the CDR3 is TGTGCCTGGGCGCCAACTCGACAGGGGGAAGCTTTCTTT.

CDR3 amino acids: CAWSVRDYLSTDTQYF. The CDR3 region has the DNA TGTGCCTGGAGTGTACGGGACTACCTTAGCACAGATACGCAGTATTTT. The chain joins TRBV30 to TRBJ2-3, with TRBD2 identical over 7 bases. The CDR3 sequence is 16 residues long. Germline CDR1 is GTSNPN and CDR2 is SVGIG (reference sequence). V was pared by 0 bases and J by 0 bases, with 6 bases of the junction left unmatched. The whole variable domain, remainder taken from reference TRBV30 and TRBJ2-3, is SQTIHQWPATLVQPVGSPLSLECTVEGTSNPNLYWYRQAAGRGLQLLFYSVGIGQISSEVPQNLSASRPQDRQFILSSKKLLLSDSGFYLCAWSVRDYLSTDTQYFGPGTRLTVL.

The table lists this clone with a count of one. The V call is TRBV11-3, the J call TRBJ2-1; 13 nucleotides align to TRBD2. V lost 5 bases and J lost 6; bases outside the gene matches: 4. The CDR3 spans 15 residues. Germline V gene lookup returns CDR1 SGHNT and CDR2 YENEEA. This chain's CDR3 is CASSGGTSGANEQFF. In nucleotides, the CDR3 is TGTGCCAGCAGCGGCGGGACTAGCGGGGCCAATGAGCAGTTCTTC.

The chain joins TRBV24-1 to TRBJ2-3; 10 bases fit TRBD1. The CDR3 extends over 14 amino acids. V lost 4 bases, J lost 8 bases, and 5 bases stayed unmatched. The V gene's germline CDR1 is KGHDR and CDR2 SFDVKD. The CDR3 DNA is TGTGCCACCAGTGAGACAGGGGGCATGGGTACGCAGTATTTT. Translation: CATSETGGMGTQYF.

V gene TRBV2 combines with J gene TRBJ2-7; 7 positions agree with TRBD1. This CDR3 is 14 amino acids long. The germline V gene encodes CDR1 SNHLY and CDR2 FYNNEI. V was pared by 8 bases and J by 3 bases, with 10 bases of the junction left unmatched. The CDR3 spells CASLGQAAIYEQYF. DNA for the CDR3: TGTGCCAGCCTTGGACAGGCCGCGATCTACGAGCAGTACTTC.

DNA of the CDR3: TGTGCCAGCTCACGCGATACAGGCCTACGTTCCTACAATGAGCAGTTCTTC. Protein: CASSRDTGLRSYNEQFF. The chain joins TRBV18 to TRBJ2-1; a weak D match, TRBD1 (5 bases). Deletions cut 4 bases from V and 1 base from J, with 17 bases between. The CDR3 spans 17 residues. Germline V gives CDR1 KGHSH, CDR2 LQKENI.

As concerns this clone: The same CDR3 also results from other DNA sequences found in this sample. The genes are TRBV7-2 and TRBJ2-3; D may be TRBD2 (6 bases). The CDR3 length is 15 residues. V lost 1 base and J 0 bases, leaving 8 bases between the germline ends. Germline V gives CDR1 SGHTA, CDR2 FQGNSA. Written as DNA, the CDR3 is TGTGCCAGCAGCTTAGTCGCGGGGAGCACAGATACGCAGTATTTT. Protein sequence: CASSLVAGSTDTQYF.

The V gene is TRBV24-1, the J gene TRBJ1-2; possibly TRBD1 for D (5 bases). Per the germline V gene, CDR1 is KGHDR and CDR2 is SFDVKD. The CDR3 is made up of 13 amino acids. V was pared by 5 bases and J by 7 bases, with 13 bases between. CDR3 coding DNA: TGTGCCACCAGTGTGTCAGGGAAGGGTGGCTACACCTTC. It yields the protein CATSVSGKGGYTF.

The rearrangement links TRBV19 to TRBJ1-5; no firm D call. The germline V gene encodes CDR1 LNHDA and CDR2 SQIVND (reference sequence). The V end was cut by 3 bases, the J end by 2 bases, with 14 bases between. This CDR3 spans 16 amino acids. The CDR3 protein is CASSIGRWARNQPQHF. CDR3 coding DNA: TGTGCCAGTAGTATTGGTAGGTGGGCACGCAATCAGCCCCAGCATTTT.

This chain links TRBV25-1 with TRBJ1-3; D possibly corresponds to TRBD1 (5 bases). The CDR3 length is 15 residues. Germline CDR1 reads MGHDK; CDR2 reads SYGVNS. The V end lost 0 bases, the J end lost 5 bases, and 11 bases lay between the germline ends. CDR3 region: CASSEYRTGRNTIYF. CDR3 coding DNA: TGTGCCAGCAGTGAATATCGAACAGGACGAAACACCATATATTTT.

The V and J genes are TRBV7-2 and TRBJ1-2; D call uncertain. Trimming removed 5 bases from V and 0 bases from J, with 16 bases in between. Germline V gives CDR1 SGHTA, CDR2 FQGNSA. The CDR3 is made up of 16 amino acids. The CDR3 sequence is CASSTPGWPANYGYTF. The CDR3 nucleotides read TGTGCCAGCAGCACCCCGGGGTGGCCGGCTAACTATGGCTACACCTTC.

This clone is a singleton in its sample. The chain employs TRBV7-8 and TRBJ2-7; 9 nucleotides align to TRBD1. V lost 5 bases, J lost 5 bases, and 7 bases stayed unmatched. CDR1 and CDR2 (germline): SGHVS, FQNEAQ. The CDR3 is 14 amino acids. The CDR3 DNA follows: TGTGCCAGCAGCCAGGGACAGGGAAAAAACGAGCAGTACTTC. This codes for CASSQGQGKNEQYF. The variable domain in full, with the rest retrieved from reference TRBV7-8 and TRBJ2-7, is GAGVSQSPRYKVAKRGQDVALRCDPISGHVSLFWYQQALGQGPEFLTYFQNEAQLDKSGLPSDRFFAERPEGSVSTLKIQRTQQEDSAVYLCASSQGQGKNEQYFGPGTRLTVT.